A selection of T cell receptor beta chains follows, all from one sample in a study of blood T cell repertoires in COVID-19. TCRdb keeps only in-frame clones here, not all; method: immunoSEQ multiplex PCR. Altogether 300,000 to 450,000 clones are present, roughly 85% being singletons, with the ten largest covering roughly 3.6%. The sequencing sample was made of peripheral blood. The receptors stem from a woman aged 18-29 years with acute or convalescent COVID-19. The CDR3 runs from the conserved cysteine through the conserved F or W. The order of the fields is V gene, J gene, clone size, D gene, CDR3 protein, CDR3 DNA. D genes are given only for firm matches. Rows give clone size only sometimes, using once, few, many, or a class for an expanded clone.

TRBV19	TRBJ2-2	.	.	CASSMVGVAGELFF	TGTGCCAGTAGTATGGTCGGGGTTGCCGGGGAGCTGTTTTTT
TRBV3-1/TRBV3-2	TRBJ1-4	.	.	CASSQGQPNEKLFF	TGTGCCAGCAGCCAAGGACAGCCGAATGAAAAACTGTTTTTT
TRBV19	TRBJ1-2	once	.	CASGRTEVYGYTF	TGTGCCAGTGGCAGGACAGAAGTCTATGGCTACACCTTC
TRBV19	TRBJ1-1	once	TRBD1	CASIVQGTEAFF	TGTGCCAGTATCGTACAGGGGACTGAAGCTTTCTTT
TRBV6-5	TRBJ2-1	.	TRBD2	CASTGTTEQFF	TGTGCCAGCACCGGGACTACTGAGCAGTTCTTC
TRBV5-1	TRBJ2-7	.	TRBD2	CASSPWSGRINEQYF	TGCGCCAGCAGCCCGTGGAGCGGGAGGATCAACGAGCAGTACTTC
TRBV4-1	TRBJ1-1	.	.	CASSQEGLYTEAFF	TGCGCCAGCAGCCAAGAGGGACTCTATACTGAAGCTTTCTTT
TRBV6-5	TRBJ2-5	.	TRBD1	CASSDSGGETQYF	TGTGCCAGCAGCGACTCAGGGGGAGAGACCCAGTACTTC
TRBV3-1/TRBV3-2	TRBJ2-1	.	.	CASQGPGGEQFF	TGTGCCAGCCAAGGTCCCGGCGGTGAGCAGTTCTTC
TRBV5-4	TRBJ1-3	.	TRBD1	CASSLQGQGTWGDTIYF	TGTGCCAGCAGCTTGCAGGGACAGGGGACTTGGGGAGACACCATATATTTT
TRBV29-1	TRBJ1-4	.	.	CSVWAGEKLFF	TGCAGCGTTTGGGCAGGGGAAAAACTGTTTTTT
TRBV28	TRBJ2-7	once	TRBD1	CASSLGDRGGTYEQYF	TGTGCCAGCAGTTTAGGAGACAGGGGGGGGACCTACGAGCAGTACTTC
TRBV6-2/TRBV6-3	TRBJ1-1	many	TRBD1	CASSDLTGVMNTEAFF	TGTGCCAGCAGTGATTTGACAGGGGTTATGAACACTGAAGCTTTCTTT
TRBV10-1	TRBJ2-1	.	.	CARMGLRANSQFF	TGCGCCAGGATGGGACTCCGGGCTAACTCCCAGTTCTTC
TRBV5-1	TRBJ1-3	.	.	CASSASGGNTIYF	TGCGCCAGCAGCGCCTCAGGGGGAAACACCATATATTTT
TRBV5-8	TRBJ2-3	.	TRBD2	CASRSSSGSGDTQYF	TGTGCCAGCAGATCGTCTAGCGGGTCGGGAGATACGCAGTATTTT
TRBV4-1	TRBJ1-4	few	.	CASSKTGYDEKLFF	TGCGCCAGCAGCAAAACAGGTTATGACGAAAAACTGTTTTTT
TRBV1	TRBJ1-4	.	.	CTSSQQGATNEKLFF	TGCACCAGCAGCCAGCAGGGTGCAACTAATGAAAAACTGTTTTTT
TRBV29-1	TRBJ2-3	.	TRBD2	CSVDAGTSGGYTDTQYF	TGCAGCGTTGATGCCGGGACTAGCGGGGGGTACACAGATACGCAGTATTTT
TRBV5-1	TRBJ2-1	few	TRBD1	CASSVSPGQGSYNEQFF	TGCGCCAGCAGCGTATCCCCGGGACAGGGATCCTACAATGAGCAGTTCTTC
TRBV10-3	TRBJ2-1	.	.	CATGNAGYYNEQFF	TGTGCCACCGGTAATGCGGGTTACTACAATGAGCAGTTCTTC
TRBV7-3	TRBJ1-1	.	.	CASSALRGQRTEAFF	TGTGCCAGCAGTGCATTGCGGGGGCAGCGTACTGAAGCTTTCTTT
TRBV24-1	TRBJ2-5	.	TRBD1	CATSDGTGAQETQYF	TGTGCCACCAGTGATGGGACAGGGGCACAAGAGACCCAGTACTTC
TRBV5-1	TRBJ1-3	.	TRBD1	CASSRTGDGSGNTIYF	TGCGCCAGCAGCCGGACAGGGGACGGCTCTGGAAACACCATATATTTT
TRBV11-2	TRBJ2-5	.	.	CASSLDLGGRTQYF	TGTGCCAGCAGCTTAGATTTAGGGGGAAGGACCCAGTACTTC
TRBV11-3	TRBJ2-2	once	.	CASSSGTGELFF	TGTGCCAGCAGCTCAGGTACCGGGGAGCTGTTTTTT
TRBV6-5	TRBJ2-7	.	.	CASRGDFYEQYF	TGTGCCAGCAGAGGGGATTTCTACGAGCAGTACTTC
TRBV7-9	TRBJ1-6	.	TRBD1	CASSSRGQQNSPLHF	TGTGCCAGCAGCTCTAGGGGACAGCAAAATTCACCCCTCCACTTT
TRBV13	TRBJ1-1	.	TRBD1	CASSLRQGGLNTEAFF	TGTGCCAGCAGCTTAAGACAGGGGGGTTTGAACACTGAAGCTTTCTTT
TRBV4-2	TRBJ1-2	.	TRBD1	CASSQMGQGNYGYTF	TGTGCCAGCAGCCAAATGGGACAGGGTAACTATGGCTACACCTTC
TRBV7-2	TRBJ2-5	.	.	CASSPSQETQYF	TGTGCCAGCAGTCCCAGCCAAGAGACCCAGTACTTC
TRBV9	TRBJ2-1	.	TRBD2	CASSPSGGRAYNEQFF	TGTGCCAGCAGCCCCAGCGGGGGGCGGGCCTACAATGAGCAGTTCTTC
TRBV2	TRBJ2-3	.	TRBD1	CASCLTGLDTQYF	TGTGCCAGCTGCCTGACAGGGTTAGATACGCAGTATTTT
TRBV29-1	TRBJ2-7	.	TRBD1	CSVVLRQGYEQYF	TGCAGCGTTGTTTTGAGACAGGGCTACGAGCAGTACTTC
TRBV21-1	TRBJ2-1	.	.	CASSSTLGASGIDEQFF	TGTGCCAGCAGCTCTACTCTGGGGGCTAGCGGGATAGATGAGCAGTTCTTC
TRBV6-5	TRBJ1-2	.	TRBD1	CASDPTGVGYGYTF	TGTGCCAGCGACCCGACAGGGGTAGGCTATGGCTACACCTTC
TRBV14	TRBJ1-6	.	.	CASSQDIFSSYNSPLHF	TGTGCCAGCAGCCAAGATATCTTCAGCTCCTATAATTCACCCCTCCACTTT
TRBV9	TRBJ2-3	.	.	CASSVEVAADTQYF	TGTGCCAGCAGCGTAGAGGTAGCCGCGGATACGCAGTATTTT
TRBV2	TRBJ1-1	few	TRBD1	CASSRDSLAFF	TGTGCCAGCAGCCGGGACAGTTTAGCTTTCTTT
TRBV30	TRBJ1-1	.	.	CAWRGGMNTEAFF	TGTGCCTGGAGGGGGGGAATGAACACTGAAGCTTTCTTT
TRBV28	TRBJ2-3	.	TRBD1	CASSFGTGLADTQYF	TGTGCCAGCAGTTTCGGGACAGGGCTGGCAGATACGCAGTATTTT
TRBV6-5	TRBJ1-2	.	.	CASSYTRQAGYTF	TGTGCCAGCAGTTACACCCGACAGGCGGGCTACACCTTC
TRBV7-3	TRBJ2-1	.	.	CASSLQEAGEQFF	TGTGCCAGCAGCTTACAGGAGGCGGGTGAGCAGTTCTTC
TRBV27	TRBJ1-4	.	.	CASSLFGGGENEKLFF	TGTGCCAGCAGTTTATTTGGGGGGGGCGAGAATGAAAAACTGTTTTTT
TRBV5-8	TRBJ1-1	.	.	CASSYTVNTEAFF	TGTGCCAGCAGCTATACAGTGAACACTGAAGCTTTCTTT
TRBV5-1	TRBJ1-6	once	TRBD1	CASSLETGVNSPLHF	TGCGCCAGCAGCTTGGAGACAGGGGTGAATTCACCCCTCCACTTT
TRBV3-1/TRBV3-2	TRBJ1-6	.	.	CASRSEGGGSPLHF	TGTGCCAGCAGATCAGAGGGCGGTGGTTCACCCCTCCACTTT
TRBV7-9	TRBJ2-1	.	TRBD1	CASSRGTADYLNEQFF	TGTGCCAGCAGCAGAGGGACAGCGGATTACCTAAATGAGCAGTTCTTC
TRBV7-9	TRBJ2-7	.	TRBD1	CASSSGTGGLEQYF	TGTGCCAGCAGTTCCGGGACAGGGGGCCTCGAGCAGTACTTC
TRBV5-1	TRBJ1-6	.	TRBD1	CASSPLGTGGEPLHF	TGCGCCAGCAGCCCCCTAGGGACAGGGGGAGAACCCCTCCACTTT
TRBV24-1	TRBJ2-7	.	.	CATSEDSPREYF	TGTGCCACCAGTGAGGACTCCCCGCGAGAGTACTTC
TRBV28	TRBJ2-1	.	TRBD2	CASSPVLAGFYNEQFF	TGTGCCAGCAGTCCCGTCCTAGCGGGCTTCTACAATGAGCAGTTCTTC
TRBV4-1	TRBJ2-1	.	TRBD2	CASSLGTSGRASREQFF	TGCGCCAGCAGCCTCGGGACTAGCGGGAGAGCTTCTCGCGAGCAGTTCTTC
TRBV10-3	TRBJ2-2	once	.	CAITRDRTSNTGELFF	TGTGCCATCACCCGTGACCGGACTTCGAACACCGGGGAGCTGTTTTTT
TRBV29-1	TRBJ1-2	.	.	CSVEGDSYGYTF	TGCAGCGTTGAAGGGGACTCCTATGGCTACACCTTC
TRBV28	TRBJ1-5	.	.	CASSLVQRGNQPQHF	TGTGCCAGCAGTTTAGTACAGCGGGGCAATCAGCCCCAGCATTTT
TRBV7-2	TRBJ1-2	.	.	CASSPQGSGYTF	TGTGCCAGCAGCCCCCAGGGCAGTGGCTACACCTTC
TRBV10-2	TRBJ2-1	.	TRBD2	CASRLRGDSYNEQFF	TGCGCCAGCAGGTTACGGGGGGACTCCTACAATGAGCAGTTCTTC